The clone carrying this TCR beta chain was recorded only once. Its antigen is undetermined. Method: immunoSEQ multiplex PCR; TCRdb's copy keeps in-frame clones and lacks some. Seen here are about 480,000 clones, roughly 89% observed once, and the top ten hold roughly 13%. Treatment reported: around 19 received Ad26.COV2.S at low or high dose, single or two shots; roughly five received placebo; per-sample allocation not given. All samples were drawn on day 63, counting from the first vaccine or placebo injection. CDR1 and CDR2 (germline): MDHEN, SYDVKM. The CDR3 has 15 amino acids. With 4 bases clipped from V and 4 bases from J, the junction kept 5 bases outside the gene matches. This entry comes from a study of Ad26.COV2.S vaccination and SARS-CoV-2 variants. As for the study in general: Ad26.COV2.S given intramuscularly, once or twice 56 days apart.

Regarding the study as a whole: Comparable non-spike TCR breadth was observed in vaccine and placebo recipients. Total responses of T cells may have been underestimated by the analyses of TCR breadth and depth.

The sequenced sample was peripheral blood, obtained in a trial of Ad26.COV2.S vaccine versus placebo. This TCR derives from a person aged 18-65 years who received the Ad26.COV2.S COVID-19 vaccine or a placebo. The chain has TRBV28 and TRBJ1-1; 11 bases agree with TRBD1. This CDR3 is CASSWTGGLGTEAFF. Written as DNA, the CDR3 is TGTGCCAGCAGTTGGACAGGGGGCCTGGGCACTGAAGCTTTCTTT.